A single sample is the source of the 15 T cell receptor beta chains below, sequenced in a study of blood T cell repertoires in COVID-19. The table came from immunoSEQ multiplex PCR; TCRdb's copy has only in-frame clones and leaves some out. The table records roughly 190,000 clones, roughly nine tenths of them present only once. The sequencing input was peripheral blood. The receptor source for this set is a man aged 55 to 70 with active or convalescent COVID-19.

The chain employs TRBV6-2 or TRBV6-3 and TRBJ2-1; D ambiguous. The germline CDR1 and CDR2 sequences are MNHEY and SVGEGT. The CDR3 runs 17 residues. V was trimmed by 0 bases and J by 0 bases, leaving 12 bases between them. The CDR3 sequence: CASSYSREESSYNEQFF. In DNA, the CDR3 is TGTGCCAGCAGTTACTCTAGAGAAGAGAGCTCCTACAATGAGCAGTTCTTC.

The CDR3: CASNGGRGGLNNEQFF. The CDR3 bases are TGTGCCAGTAACGGAGGACGGGGGGGACTAAACAATGAGCAGTTCTTC. The V and J genes are TRBV19 and TRBJ2-1; 8 bases are shared with TRBD2. Germline lookup yields CDR1 LNHDA and CDR2 SQIVND (reference sequence). The CDR3 is 16 amino acids. J was trimmed by 5 bases and V by 7 bases; bases with no gene match: 13.

The chain links TRBV2 to TRBJ2-3, with 11 bases aligning to TRBD2. Trimming cost V 7 bases and J 2 bases; bases outside gene matches: 14. Germline V lookup: CDR1 SNHLY, CDR2 FYNNEI. The CDR3 totals 18 residues. CDR3 sequence reads: CASKLELAGGASTDTQYF. CDR3 coding DNA: TGTGCCAGCAAGTTGGAGTTAGCGGGGGGGGCCTCCACAGATACGCAGTATTTT. Full variable domain (missing parts from reference TRBV2 and TRBJ2-3): EPEVTQTPSHQVTQMGQEVILRCVPISNHLYFYWYRQILGQKVEFLVSFYNNEISEKSEIFDDQFSVERPDGSNFTLKIRSTKLEDSAMYFCASKLELAGGASTDTQYFGPGTRLTVL.

The chain has TRBV7-3 and TRBJ2-3, with 14 bases matching TRBD2. Trimming took 5 bases from V and 4 from J; bases not matched to a gene: 2. This CDR3 is built from 15 residues. Germline values: CDR1 SGHTA, CDR2 FQGTGA. The CDR3 loop reads CASSAGLAGADTQYF. For the CDR3, the DNA is TGTGCCAGCAGCGCGGGACTAGCGGGAGCAGATACGCAGTATTTT. The full variable domain, rest sourced from reference TRBV7-3 and TRBJ2-3, is GAGVSQTPSNKVTEKGKYVELRCDPISGHTALYWYRQSLGQGPEFLIYFQGTGAADDSGLPNDRFFAVRPEGSVSTLKIQRTERGDSAVYLCASSAGLAGADTQYFGPGTRLTVL.

The rearrangement joins TRBV23-1 to TRBJ1-1; TRBD1 might be the D (5 bases). TRBV23-1 is reported as an ORF; its role is uncertain. The CDR3 contains 18 residues. The V gene lost 6 bases and the J gene lost 3 bases, with 26 bases spanning the gap. This CDR3 is CASSPAGDARAEDTEAFF. The CDR3 coding sequence is TGCGCCAGCAGCCCAGCGGGGGACGCGAGAGCTGAGGACACTGAAGCTTTCTTT.

The genes are TRBV7-9 and TRBJ2-5, with 7 bases fitting TRBD2. CDR1 and CDR2 (germline): SEHNR, FQNEAQ (reference sequence). This CDR3 contains 17 residues. Unmatched junction bases numbered 10, after V lost 1 base and J lost 2 bases. For the CDR3, the DNA is TGTGCCAGCAGCTTAGTAGGCGGCGGGGGAGCTCAAGAGACCCAGTACTTC. Translating gives CASSLVGGGGAQETQYF.

The rearrangement uses TRBV5-1 and TRBJ1-1; a possible D gene is TRBD1 (6 bases). V lost 4 bases to trimming and J lost 4 bases, with 20 bases between them. The length of the CDR3 is 16 residues. The germline CDR1 and CDR2 sequences are SGHRS and YFSETQ. The CDR3 nucleotides are TGCGCCAGCAGCCCCAGGGGTGTCCGGTGGGGCACTGAAGCTTTCTTT. Residues: CASSPRGVRWGTEAFF.

This chain connects TRBV20-1 to TRBJ2-1; perhaps TRBD2 as D (5 bases). CDR3 length: 11 amino acids. CDR1 is DFQATT and CDR2 is SNEGSKA in the germline V gene (reference sequence). V lost 5 bases and J lost 10, with 12 bases in between. CDR3 sequence reads: CSAGRRNEQFF. CDR3 DNA sequence: TGCAGTGCTGGTCGGAGGAACGAGCAGTTCTTC.

This chain uses TRBV5-4 with TRBJ1-2, with 7 bases aligning to TRBD1. CDR1 and CDR2 from the germline V gene are SGHNT and YYREEE (reference sequence). This CDR3 spans 15 amino acids. J was trimmed by 1 base and V by 5 bases; bases with no gene match: 8. The CDR3 DNA reads as TGTGCCAGCAGTTCACGGACAGGAGATAACTATGGCTACACCTTC. Amino acid sequence: CASSSRTGDNYGYTF.

This chain links TRBV2 with TRBJ1-5; D unclear. V gave up 0 bases and J gave up 6 bases, with 12 bases separating them. CDR1 SNHLY and CDR2 FYNNEI come from the germline V gene. The CDR3 contains 15 residues. The CDR3 loop is CASSEAAGDSQPQHF. The CDR3 DNA reads TGTGCCAGCAGTGAAGCAGCGGGAGATAGTCAGCCCCAGCATTTT.

This sequence joins TRBV5-6 and TRBJ2-7; D is uncertain. This CDR3 region has 12 residues. Germline V lookup: CDR1 SGHDT, CDR2 YYEEEE. Trimming left V 3 bases short and J 0 bases short, with 4 bases between. As DNA, the CDR3 is TGTGCCAGCAGCTATAGCTCCTACGAGCAGTACTTC. It codes for CASSYSSYEQYF.

The chain uses TRBV5-6 and TRBJ1-5; D is undetermined. The CDR3 has 13 amino acids. The V end lost 0 bases, the J end lost 7 bases, and 8 bases lay between the germline ends. Germline loops: CDR1 SGHDT, CDR2 YYEEEE. Here the CDR3 DNA reads TGTGCCAGCAGCTTGGGTCGGGGACAGCCCCAGCATTTT. It is translated as CASSLGRGQPQHF.

This chain links TRBV27 with TRBJ2-3; 7 bases are a match to TRBD1. The CDR3 is 16 residues long. The trim removed 1 base at V and 1 base at J, leaving 5 bases unmatched. Germline V lookup: CDR1 MNHEY, CDR2 SMNVEV (reference sequence). Here the CDR3 reads CASSLFPDRGTDTQYF. The CDR3 DNA reads TGTGCCAGCAGTTTATTCCCCGACAGGGGCACAGATACGCAGTATTTT.

The chain has TRBV12-3 or TRBV12-4 and TRBJ1-4; D is uncertain. V gave up 6 bases and J gave up 6 bases, with 8 bases separating them. The CDR3 is 12 residues long. The CDR3 DNA reads as TGTGCCAGCAGCTGGGCTGATGAAAAACTGTTTTTT. Translation gives CASSWADEKLFF.

This sequence joins TRBV6-4 and TRBJ2-1; TRBD2 agrees at 9 bases. Germline loops: CDR1 MRHNA, CDR2 SNTAGT. J gave up 7 bases and V 0 bases, and 4 bases lay outside the gene matches. This CDR3 has 15 residues. CDR3 coding DNA: TGTGCCAGCAGTGACTCTTTCCTAGCGGGGAATGAGCAGTTCTTC. Protein product: CASSDSFLAGNEQFF.